This T cell receptor beta chain was recorded in a study of blood T cell repertoires in COVID-19. Study as a whole: Acute and convalescent COVID-19 samples came from the United States, Italy and Spain. Nucleic acid was either cDNA or gDNA, and it came from T cells, B-cell-depleted T cells, or PBMCs.

Only in-frame clones appear in the TCRdb table, and some are missing; sequencing was by immunoSEQ multiplex PCR. The sample has some 150,000 clones; around 83% are singletons. In terms of age and location, participants ranged from about 18 to 89 years and lived in about 25 US areas. The CDR3 is 15 amino acids. CDR1 is SGHTA, CDR2 FQGNSA, per germline. Trimming removed 7 bases from V and 0 bases from J; junction bases left unmatched: 5. The chain links TRBV7-2 to TRBJ2-7; 11 bases fit TRBD1. This TCR derives from a woman between 50 and 59 years old in a cohort exposed to, infected with or recovered from COVID-19 (not recorded which). Specimen: PBMCs or T cells enriched from blood (not recorded which). Here the CDR3 reads CASTLGQGASYEQYF. In DNA, the CDR3 is TGTGCCAGCACTCTTGGACAGGGGGCCTCCTACGAGCAGTACTTC.